The 5 T cell receptor beta chains given below trace back to one sample, sequenced in a study of blood T cell repertoires in COVID-19. The data were produced by immunoSEQ multiplex PCR, yet TCRdb's version contains in-frame clones alone and is incomplete. The sample shows about 170,000 clones, approximately 83% of them seen only once. The source material was peripheral blood. All receptors come from a human donor with acute or convalescent COVID-19. The donor label of this sample is uncertain.

The rearrangement links TRBV18 to TRBJ1-1; no firm D call. This CDR3 contains 14 residues. V shed 3 bases and J shed 3 bases, with 11 bases lying between them. Germline CDR1 reads KGHSH; CDR2 reads LQKENI. CDR3 in DNA: TGTGCCAGCTCACCGTCCGGGTCTCACACTGAAGCTTTCTTT. Amino acids: CASSPSGSHTEAFF.

The chain uses TRBV7-2 and TRBJ2-2; a possible D gene is TRBD2 (5 bases). Trimming took 1 base from V and 4 from J, leaving 10 bases between them. CDR1 is SGHTA and CDR2 is FQGNSA in the germline V gene. This CDR3 is built from 15 residues. In nucleotides, the CDR3 is TGTGCCAGCAGCTTAGTTACTAGAGTCACCGGGGAGCTGTTTTTT. It is translated as CASSLVTRVTGELFF.

The count of this clone is one. The chain recombines TRBV6-7 with TRBJ2-7, with 7 bases fitting TRBD1. TRBV6-7 belongs to the ORF category, with a function that is uncertain. This CDR3 region has 12 residues. Trimming removed 6 bases from V and 9 bases from J; junction bases left unmatched: 8. CDR3 nucleotides: TGTGCCAGCAGGACAGGGTTCGTCCGGCAGTACTTC. It encodes CASRTGFVRQYF.

The CDR3 nucleotides are TGTGCCAGCAGCGAACAGGGGGATTCACCCCTCCACTTT. Translated, it gives CASSEQGDSPLHF. The chain is built from TRBV5-4 and TRBJ1-6, with TRBD1 matching over 8 bases. V was pared by 4 bases and J by 8 bases, with 2 bases of the junction left unmatched. Germline CDR1 SGHNT, CDR2 YYREEE (reference sequence). This CDR3 comprises 13 residues. The entire variable domain, with the rest obtained from reference TRBV5-4 and TRBJ1-6, is as follows: ETGVTQSPTHLIKTRGQQVTLRCSSQSGHNTVSWYQQALGQGPQFIFQYYREEENGRGNFPPRFSGLQFPNYSSELNVNALELDDSALYLCASSEQGDSPLHFGNGTRLTVT.

The J gene is TRBJ2-5, the V gene TRBV15; perhaps TRBD1 as D (6 bases). The CDR3 contains 13 residues. The V gene lost 3 bases and the J gene lost 2 bases, with 7 bases spanning the gap. The germline V gene has CDR1 LNHNV and CDR2 YYDKDF (reference sequence). CDR3 sequence: CATSRGQQETQYF. The DNA of the CDR3 is TGTGCCACCAGCAGGGGACAACAAGAGACCCAGTACTTC. Full variable domain (outside the CDR3, taken from reference TRBV15 and TRBJ2-5): DAMVIQNPRYQVTQFGKPVTLSCSQTLNHNVMYWYQQKSSQAPKLLFHYYDKDFNNEADTPDNFQSRRPNTSFCFLDIRSPGLGDTAMYLCATSRGQQETQYFGPGTRLLVL.